These 17 T cell receptor beta chains came from one sample sequenced in a study of graft-versus-host responses after intestinal transplantation. Assay: immunoSEQ multiplex PCR; the TCRdb copy retains only in-frame clones and omits some. The sample contains 49,000 or so clones, about 93% of which appear only once. Source: PBMCs, taken roughly 860 days after a first intestinal transplant, on the day of a second. The origin of the receptors is a human patient who received an intestinal transplant, so some T cells may come from the graft donor.

This chain connects TRBV21-1 to TRBJ2-1; the table assigns TRBD2, which was not confirmed against the DNA. TRBV21-1 is a known pseudogene. This CDR3 contains 17 residues. CDR3 sequence: CASSKAASGKNYNEQFF. DNA of the CDR3: TGTGCCAGCAGCAAAGCGGCTAGCGGGAAAAACTACAATGAGCAGTTCTTC.

This chain uses TRBV7-3 with TRBJ2-5; D tentatively reads TRBD1 or TRBD2 (5 bases each). V lost 5 bases and J 4 bases, leaving 11 bases between the germline ends. The CDR3 extends over 13 amino acids. Germline CDR1 and CDR2: SGHTA and FQGTGA. The CDR3 coding sequence is TGTGCCAGCAGCCTTGGGGGTCCAGAGACCCAGTACTTC. Protein product: CASSLGGPETQYF.

This rearrangement joins TRBV7-3 to TRBJ2-1; 10 bases align to TRBD2. This CDR3 region has 16 residues. The germline gives CDR1 SGHTA, CDR2 FQGTGA. The J segment lost 4 bases and the V segment lost 4 bases, leaving 7 bases of the junction unmatched. CDR3 nucleotide sequence: TGTGCCAGCAGCTCACAGCGGGAGGGCCAGTACAATGAGCAGTTCTTC. This sequence encodes CASSSQREGQYNEQFF.

V usage is TRBV7-9 and J usage is TRBJ1-5, with D possibly being TRBD1 (5 bases). The CDR3 has 16 amino acids. V lost 5 bases, J lost 2 bases, and 16 bases lay in between. Germline CDR1 is SEHNR and CDR2 is FQNEAQ (reference sequence). The CDR3 is CASSRTGLRRNQPQHF. CDR3 nucleotides: TGTGCCAGCAGCCGTACGGGACTCCGGCGCAATCAGCCCCAGCATTTT.

The V call is TRBV27, the J call TRBJ1-2, with 9 bases aligning to TRBD1. The CDR3 totals 12 residues. J gave up 4 bases and V 8 bases, and 2 bases lay outside the gene matches. Germline CDR1 and CDR2: MNHEY and SMNVEV (reference sequence). CDR3 amino acids: CASRDRVYGYTF. The CDR3 nucleotides are TGTGCCAGCCGGGACAGGGTCTATGGCTACACCTTC.

The chain joins TRBV10-3 to TRBJ1-1; the D gene is possibly TRBD1 (5 bases). Germline V CDR1 and CDR2: ENHRY, SYGVKD. V was shortened by 4 bases and J by 1 base, with 13 bases between the two germline ends. This CDR3 is built from 15 residues. The CDR3 coding sequence is TGTGCCATCAGTGGGGGAGGGACGGGGAACACTGAAGCTTTCTTT. Amino acids: CAISGGGTGNTEAFF.

The chain is built from TRBV11-1 and TRBJ2-7; D is uncertain. From germline, CDR1 is SGHAT and CDR2 FQDESV (reference sequence). The CDR3 loop spans 15 amino acids. Trimming removed 1 base from V and 0 bases from J, with 10 bases in between. The chain's CDR3 is CASSLVHKNSYEQYF. In nucleotides, the CDR3 is TGTGCCAGCAGCTTAGTTCACAAGAACTCCTACGAGCAGTACTTC.

The chain uses TRBV4-1 and TRBJ1-1; 11 nucleotides align to TRBD1. Germline lookup yields CDR1 MGHRA and CDR2 YSYEKL. The CDR3 has 15 amino acids. V lost 1 base to trimming and J lost 11 bases; unmatched junction nucleotides: 9. CDR3 region: CASSQVGQGDPWAFF. CDR3 bases: TGCGCCAGCAGCCAAGTGGGACAGGGGGACCCCTGGGCTTTCTTT.

V gene TRBV7-2 combines with J gene TRBJ2-7, with unresolved D. The CDR3 length is 14 residues. V dropped 1 base and J dropped 2 bases, with 9 bases sitting between them. Germline V gives CDR1 SGHTA, CDR2 FQGNSA. The CDR3 nucleotides read TGTGCCAGCAGCTTAGGACACGTGGCCTACGAGCAGTACTTC. It is translated as CASSLGHVAYEQYF.

This clone was detected only a few times. This chain connects TRBV28 to TRBJ1-5, with no clear D. The CDR3 sequence is 12 residues long. The V gene lost 5 bases and the J gene lost 5 bases, with 7 bases spanning the gap. Per the germline V gene, CDR1 is MDHEN and CDR2 is SYDVKM. In DNA, the CDR3 is TGTGCCAGCAGTCCGGGAGATCAGCCCCAGCATTTT. This gives the protein CASSPGDQPQHF.

This clone was seen just once. The chain combines TRBV27 with TRBJ2-7, with TRBD1 matching over 10 bases. The germline V gene encodes CDR1 MNHEY and CDR2 SMNVEV (reference sequence). This CDR3 has 16 residues. V shed 6 bases and J 4 bases; nucleotides not matched to a gene: 12. CDR3 nucleotide sequence: TGTGCCAGCAGCCCCCGGGACAGGGGAAGTTTGTACGAGCAGTACTTC. This encodes CASSPRDRGSLYEQYF.

The chain joins TRBV10-1 to TRBJ2-1, with D maybe TRBD2 (6 bases). With 3 bases removed from V and 5 bases from J, the gap between germline ends came to 14 bases. The V gene's germline CDR1 is WNHNN and CDR2 SYGVQD (reference sequence). The CDR3 is 15 amino acids. The CDR3 DNA is TGCGCCAGCAGTGACGGCGGGAAGGGCAACAATGAGCAGTTCTTC. This gives the protein CASSDGGKGNNEQFF.

V is TRBV6-5 and J is TRBJ1-2; 8 positions match TRBD1. The germline gives CDR1 MNHEY, CDR2 SVGAGI. This CDR3 is 13 amino acids long. After removal of 6 bases from V and 8 bases from J, the junction contained 8 bases not matched to a gene. CDR3 coding DNA: TGTGCCAGCAGATTCCCGGGGACAGGCGGCTACACCTTC. Translating it yields CASRFPGTGGYTF.

V and J are TRBV9 and TRBJ2-2; D unclear. The V gene lost 0 bases and the J gene lost 7 bases, with 7 bases spanning the gap. The CDR3 spans 13 residues. The germline gives CDR1 SGDLS, CDR2 YYNGEE. CDR3 DNA sequence: TGTGCCAGCAGCGTAGACCGGCGCGGGGAGCTGTTTTTT. Translating gives CASSVDRRGELFF.

The gene calls are TRBV7-8 and TRBJ2-1; D unresolved. Germline V gene lookup returns CDR1 SGHVS and CDR2 FQNEAQ. V was pared by 5 bases and J by 10 bases, with 18 bases between. The CDR3 sequence is 14 residues long. Written as DNA, the CDR3 is TGTGCCAGCAGCCCGTCGCTAATAGTCCCCGAGCAGTTCTTC. Protein product: CASSPSLIVPEQFF.

This rearrangement joins TRBV7-3 to TRBJ1-1; D gene unclear. The V gene's germline CDR1 is SGHTA and CDR2 FQGTGA. The CDR3 is 13 amino acids. Trimming took 0 bases from V and 2 from J, leaving 4 bases between them. CDR3 sequence reads: CASSLTSNTEAFF. The CDR3 nucleotides are TGTGCCAGCAGCTTAACCTCCAACACTGAAGCTTTCTTT.

In this sample, this clone turned up once. V and J are TRBV28 and TRBJ2-7, with 9 bases matching TRBD2. This CDR3 region has 16 residues. J gave up 4 bases and V 2 bases, and 9 bases lay outside the gene matches. In germline, CDR1 is MDHEN, CDR2 SYDVKM. The CDR3 protein is CASSLAREGRRYEQYF. The CDR3 nucleotides read TGTGCCAGCAGTTTAGCGCGGGAGGGCCGCAGGTACGAGCAGTACTTC.